These 18 T cell receptor beta chains were sequenced from one sample in a study of blood T cell repertoires in COVID-19. Generated by immunoSEQ multiplex PCR, the TCRdb table keeps only in-frame clones and is missing some. This table holds 150,000 to 200,000 clones, 75% to 90% found once. Sample: peripheral blood. These receptors were obtained from a man in his fifties or sixties with acute or convalescent COVID-19.

The rearrangement uses TRBV9 and TRBJ2-3, with 7 positions matching TRBD2. V trimming: 4 bases; J trimming: 1 base; junction bases outside the gene matches: 9. CDR1 is SGDLS, CDR2 YYNGEE, per germline. This CDR3 is 16 amino acids long. This CDR3 is CASSPGEGRRTDTQYF. CDR3 nucleotides: TGTGCCAGCAGCCCCGGGGAGGGCAGGCGCACAGATACGCAGTATTTT.

V gene TRBV24-1 combines with J gene TRBJ2-1, with 8 positions matching TRBD2. CDR1 is KGHDR and CDR2 is SFDVKD in the germline V gene. J lost 2 bases, V lost 4 bases, and 15 bases had no gene match. The CDR3 is made up of 19 amino acids. This CDR3 reads CATSETGPSGLGPYNEQFF. Written as DNA, the CDR3 is TGTGCCACCAGTGAGACGGGCCCTAGCGGGTTGGGGCCCTACAATGAGCAGTTCTTC.

The rearrangement links TRBV10-3 to TRBJ2-1; D remains ambiguous. The V gene's germline CDR1 is ENHRY and CDR2 SYGVKD. This CDR3 has 11 residues. The germline V and J ends were trimmed by 6 bases and 6 bases, with 6 bases remaining between them. CDR3 amino acids: CAIRELNEQFF. Written as DNA, the CDR3 is TGTGCCATCAGAGAACTCAATGAGCAGTTCTTC.

The chain has TRBV10-2 and TRBJ1-6, with D perhaps matching TRBD1 (6 bases). V lost 3 bases and J 5 bases, leaving 17 bases between the germline ends. This CDR3 has 17 amino acids. The V gene's germline CDR1 is WSHSY and CDR2 SAAADI. CDR3 region: CASSDSAGAGNNSPLHF. CDR3 coding DNA: TGCGCCAGCAGTGACTCAGCGGGGGCGGGAAATAATTCACCCCTCCACTTT.

The V call is TRBV6-5, the J call TRBJ2-7, with 7 bases matching TRBD2. CDR1 is MNHEY, CDR2 SVGAGI, per germline. The CDR3 runs 15 residues. J lost 5 bases, V lost 4 bases, and 11 bases had no gene match. The CDR3: CASSSRGGTSDEQYF. CDR3 DNA: TGTGCCAGCAGTTCTCGCGGGGGTACGTCCGACGAGCAGTACTTC.

The rearrangement links TRBV6-5 to TRBJ1-2; TRBD1 agrees at 7 bases. The junction had 8 bases not matched to a gene; V was cut back by 4 bases and J by 6 bases. The CDR3 runs to 14 residues. Germline V CDR1 and CDR2: MNHEY, SVGAGI. The CDR3 region has the DNA TGTGCCAGCAGTTCGGGAGACAGGGCCAATGGCTACACCTTC. It translates to CASSSGDRANGYTF.

The genes are TRBV28 and TRBJ2-2, with 7 positions matching TRBD1. Trimming cost V 3 bases and J 1 base; bases outside gene matches: 11. Per the germline V gene, CDR1 is MDHEN and CDR2 is SYDVKM. The CDR3 length is 18 residues. CDR3 nucleotides: TGTGCCAGCAGTTTTAGATCGGCAGGGGGATTGAACACCGGGGAGCTGTTTTTT. Amino acid sequence: CASSFRSAGGLNTGELFF.

V gene TRBV27 combines with J gene TRBJ1-1; TRBD1 matches at 7 bases. The V gene end was trimmed by 4 bases and the J gene end by 1 base; junction bases not matched to a gene: 6. Germline V gene sequence: CDR1 MNHEY, CDR2 SMNVEV (reference sequence). This CDR3 comprises 15 residues. CDR3 sequence: CASSSGTAGNTEAFF. The CDR3 region has the DNA TGTGCCAGCAGTTCCGGGACAGCGGGGAACACTGAAGCTTTCTTT.

This chain links TRBV6-2 or TRBV6-3 with TRBJ2-1; the match to TRBD2 covers 10 bases. Germline V gene lookup returns CDR1 MNHEY and CDR2 SVGEGT. The CDR3 sequence is 19 residues long. The V gene end was trimmed by 5 bases and the J gene end by 0 bases; junction bases not matched to a gene: 13. The CDR3 is CASSTVPGLAPSSYNEQFF. The CDR3 DNA follows: TGTGCCAGCAGTACCGTCCCGGGACTAGCGCCCAGCTCCTACAATGAGCAGTTCTTC.

V usage is TRBV5-1 and J usage is TRBJ2-2; 7 nucleotides align to TRBD2. The CDR3 is 16 residues long. J gave up 4 bases and V 4 bases, and 10 bases lay outside the gene matches. Germline V gene data show CDR1 as SGHRS and CDR2 as YFSETQ. CDR3 nucleotides: TGCGCCAGCAGCCTTGGGACTACGGTCCTCACCGGGGAGCTGTTTTTT. It specifies CASSLGTTVLTGELFF.

This chain links TRBV12-5 with TRBJ1-4; 10 bases match TRBD1. The CDR3 length is 15 residues. Losses at the gene ends were 5 bases for V and 3 bases for J; bases not matched to a gene: 3. CDR1 LGHNT and CDR2 FRNRAP come from the germline V gene. The CDR3 nucleotides are TGTGCTAGTGGTCGACAGGGGGCCGCTAATGAAAAACTGTTTTTT. Amino acids: CASGRQGAANEKLFF.

This chain joins TRBV4-2 and TRBJ1-1; tentative D call: TRBD1 (6 bases). This CDR3 is 16 amino acids long. Trimming removed 0 bases from V and 2 bases from J, with 13 bases in between. Germline assignment: CDR1 LGHNA and CDR2 YNFKEQ. CDR3 in amino acids: CASSQDPTGANTEAFF. The CDR3, as DNA: TGTGCCAGCAGCCAAGATCCGACAGGAGCTAACACTGAAGCTTTCTTT.

The count of this clone is one. The chain joins TRBV27 to TRBJ2-5; 10 positions match TRBD1. Per the germline V gene, CDR1 is MNHEY and CDR2 is SMNVEV (reference sequence). J lost 5 bases, V lost 6 bases, and 6 bases had no gene match. This CDR3 spans 14 amino acids. The CDR3 reads CASRPTGGYETQYF. The CDR3 DNA follows: TGTGCCAGCAGGCCGACAGGGGGCTACGAGACCCAGTACTTC.

This chain connects TRBV5-4 to TRBJ1-2; D remains unclear. Germline V gene data show CDR1 as SGHNT and CDR2 as YYREEE (reference sequence). The CDR3 runs 15 residues. Trimming left V 0 bases short and J 8 bases short, with 17 bases between. CDR3 bases: TGTGCCAGCAGCTTGGAAAACTCGGAGAGTGTCGGCTACACCTTC. Translated, it gives CASSLENSESVGYTF.

CDR3 in DNA: TGTGCCAGCAGCTCCACCCGGACAGACTCTGGGGCCAACGTCCTGACTTTC. It encodes CASSSTRTDSGANVLTF. The rearrangement joins TRBV7-3 to TRBJ2-6; TRBD1 might be the D (6 bases). The germline gives CDR1 SGHTA, CDR2 FQGTGA. V was cut by 4 bases and J by 0 bases, with 13 bases left in between. The CDR3 extends over 17 amino acids.

V gene TRBV4-3 combines with J gene TRBJ2-7; 7 nucleotides align to TRBD1. Germline CDR1 is LGHNA and CDR2 is YSLEER. The CDR3 totals 14 residues. Trimming took 0 bases from V and 3 from J; bases not matched to a gene: 2. The CDR3 coding sequence is TGCGCCAGCAGCCAAGAATACAGGGGCTACGAGCAGTACTTC. Amino acid sequence: CASSQEYRGYEQYF.

J is TRBJ2-7 and V is TRBV12-2; the table's D call of TRBD2 was not tested on the DNA. TRBV12-2 is flagged as a pseudogene. The CDR3 spans 17 residues. CDR3 coding DNA: TGTGCAAGTCGCCCCCCCGCGGGTTCCGGGACTAGCGGGGTATGGGACTTC. As protein: CASRPPAGSGTSGVWDF.

The chain employs TRBV29-1 and TRBJ1-2; the D gene is possibly TRBD1 (5 bases). CDR3 length equals 15 residues. The V end was cut by 0 bases, the J end by 5 bases, with 16 bases between. The germline V gene encodes CDR1 SQVTM and CDR2 ANQGSEA. In DNA form, the CDR3 reads TGCAGCGTTGAAGACCCCAGGGTTAGTCCTTATGGCTACACCTTC. It is translated as CSVEDPRVSPYGYTF.